The clone carrying this T cell receptor beta chain came up many times. Its target is unknown. This specimen comes from a study of T cells in Graves' hyperthyroidism and ophthalmopathy. Study-wide results and caveats: The blood repertoire included most of the expanded thyroid clonotypes above 0.001. With a median lead of roughly 6.2 months before onset, the model predicted ophthalmopathy.

The TCR beta CDR3 regions underwent amplification using RNA transcripts as the source. First-round RT-PCR of the TCR CDR3 relied on the HTBI primer set. From the multiplex PCR reads, TCRdb called clonotypes with MiXCR, one entry per CDR3 protein. The table has some 210,000 distinct CDR3 sequences, over 15% seen once; the top ten hold 50%. V was pared by 6 bases and J by 7 bases, with 15 bases of the junction left unmatched. Germline V gene data show CDR1 as SNHLY and CDR2 as FYNNEI. The CDR3 covers 15 residues. Sequencing was performed on blood. This chain uses TRBV2 with TRBJ2-7, with TRBD2 identical over 7 bases. The source of this sequence is a man aged 50-60 years with Graves' hyperthyroidism. The CDR3, as DNA: TGTGCCAGCAGCCCCGGGCGGGGAGGGGTGAGGGAGCAGTACTTC. It translates to CASSPGRGGVREQYF.